This T cell receptor beta chain was captured in a study of neurological immune-mediated disorders. In this sample, this clonotype turned up many times. Its antigen is still unknown. It was by 5'RACE with 10-nucleotide random UMIs that the cDNA was made. Every sequencing run returned over 190 million TCR-beta sequences, which were derived from 15-18 subjects. TCRdb reanalysed the 5' RACE reads using MiXCR and keeps one entry per CDR3 protein. The repertoire has approximately 40,000 distinct CDR3 sequences, roughly 13% of them found once; the top ten carry roughly 1.2%. Germline CDR1 reads DFQATT; CDR2 reads SNEGSKA (reference sequence). The CDR3 consists of 14 residues. Trimming removed 0 bases at V and 2 bases at J, with 11 bases between. Study results and limitations: It was HTLV-1-associated myelopathy that showed the most TCR clonal expansion, while multiple sclerosis showed the least, falling below healthy controls.

This chain connects TRBV20-1 to TRBJ2-7, with D possibly being TRBD2 (5 bases). Sequenced sample: PBMCs. This receptor was taken from a female donor in good health. The CDR3 region has the DNA TGCAGTGCTAGAGACTTAACGGGAACCTACGAGCAGTACTTC. Encoded protein: CSARDLTGTYEQYF.